Sequencing of this T cell receptor (beta chain) was carried out in a study of regulatory T cells in long-lasting Graves disease. Broader study findings: The study found persistent patients shared more public clonotypes (more than 2,500) than new patients (approximately 870).

This CDR3 region has 17 residues. Trimming took 0 bases from V and 5 from J; bases not matched to a gene: 7. Germline V gives CDR1 SEHNR, CDR2 FQNEAQ (reference sequence). Researchers made TCR beta libraries by using iRepertoire HTBI primers and running Arm-PCR on CDR3 regions. In TCRdb, the multiplex PCR reads were re-called with MiXCR into one record per CDR3 protein. The data contain hundreds of thousands of distinct CDR3 sequences, roughly 14% of them singletons. Time point described: newly diagnosed GD, antithyroid drugs for less than 3 months. RNA extracted from PBMCs served as the sequencing template. This clonotype was observed at least ten times. Its target is not known. The same sample was also studied in work on T cells in Graves' hyperthyroidism and ophthalmopathy. That investigation notes: The HTBI set primed first-round TCR CDR3 RT-PCR.

Source: peripheral blood mononuclear cells (PBMCs), taken at new diagnosis, from a patient treated with antithyroid drugs. This chain joins TRBV7-9 and TRBJ2-7, with 13 nucleotides matching TRBD2. The source of this sequence is a man aged 25 to 40 with Graves disease. This chain's CDR3 is CASSLATSGRARDEQYF. The CDR3 nucleotides read TGTGCCAGCAGCTTAGCTACTAGCGGGAGGGCGAGGGACGAGCAGTACTTC.